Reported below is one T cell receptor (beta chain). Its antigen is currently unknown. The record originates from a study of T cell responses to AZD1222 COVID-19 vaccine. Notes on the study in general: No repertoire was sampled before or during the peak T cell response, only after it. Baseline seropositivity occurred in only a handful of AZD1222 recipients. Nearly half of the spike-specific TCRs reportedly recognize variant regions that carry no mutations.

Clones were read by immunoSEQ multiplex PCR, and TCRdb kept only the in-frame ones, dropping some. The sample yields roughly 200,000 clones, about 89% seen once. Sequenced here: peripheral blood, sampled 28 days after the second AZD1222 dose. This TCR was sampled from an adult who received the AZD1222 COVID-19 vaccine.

The CDR3 sequence: CASSFEGTVYGYTF. Written as DNA, the CDR3 is TGTGCCAGCAGCTTTGAGGGGACAGTCTATGGCTACACCTTC. The chain uses TRBV5-4 and TRBJ1-2; 7 nucleotides align to TRBD1. Germline V lookup: CDR1 SGHNT, CDR2 YYREEE (reference sequence). CDR3 length equals 14 residues. With V trimmed by 2 bases and J by 4 bases, 5 bases remained unmatched.